This TCR beta chain was sequenced in a study of cytomegalovirus exposure and HLA in healthy donors. The PCR made use of 60 Vbeta and 13 Jbeta primers. The method was immunoSEQ multiplex PCR; TCRdb's version includes in-frame clones alone and lacks a portion of them. The table lists 200,000 to 250,000 clones, approximately 79% of them singletons. Notes on this clone: No antigen is known for it.

Study results and caveats: A later analysis linked a missense DCLRE1C variant to TCR beta V- and J-gene trimming.

Germline trimming cut 6 bases from V and 10 bases from J; bases unmatched to any gene: 9. The CDR3 is 15 residues long. Germline CDR1 reads MNHEY; CDR2 reads SMNVEV (reference sequence). The sample was PBMCs. V gene TRBV27 combines with J gene TRBJ1-6; TRBD1 agrees at 10 bases. This receptor was obtained from a man between 50 and 59 years old in good health and CMV-seronegative. The CDR3 DNA sequence: TGTGCCAGCAGCGACAGGGGGCGGGAGCAGTCACCCCTCCACTTT. Protein product: CASSDRGREQSPLHF.